This T cell receptor beta chain comes out of a study of Ad26.COV2.S vaccination and SARS-CoV-2 variants. This clone was counted once. Treatment described: some 19 received Ad26.COV2.S at low or high dose, single or two shots; 5 received placebo; per-sample allocation not given. Material that was analyzed had been drawn on day 63 after the first vaccine or placebo injection. In the vaccine, an Ad26 vector expressed the SARS-CoV-2 spike of the Wuhan strain. Profiling relied on immunoSEQ multiplex PCR, and the TCRdb table lists in-frame clones only, not all of them. The table lists fewer than 400,000 clones, approximately 86% of them singletons, with 3.5% in the top ten. The germline V gene has CDR1 SNHLY and CDR2 FYNNEI. Trimming removed 2 bases from V and 4 bases from J, with 14 bases in between. The CDR3 covers 15 residues.

This clonotype was sampled from a person between 18 and 65 years old who received the Ad26.COV2.S COVID-19 vaccine or a placebo. This sample comprised peripheral blood, obtained in a trial of Ad26.COV2.S vaccine versus placebo. V is TRBV2 and J is TRBJ1-2; D is undetermined. CDR3 residues: CASSENTFGPYGYTF. DNA for the CDR3: TGTGCCAGCAGTGAAAACACGTTTGGCCCCTATGGCTACACCTTC.